These T cell receptor beta chains were read from a single sample in a study of blood T cell repertoires in COVID-19. Measured with immunoSEQ multiplex PCR; TCRdb has only the in-frame clones, and not every one. The table records roughly 360,000 clones, over 65% of them present only once. What was sequenced was peripheral blood. The origin of the receptors is a human donor with acute or convalescent COVID-19. The donor label of this sample is uncertain. Each CDR3 is given with its conserved first and last residue. D genes are given only for firm matches. Size values are once, few and many counts, or a class for expanded clones, and some rows have none.

cdr3_aa: CASSRGQGSYEQYF; cdr3_nt: TGTGCCAGTAGCCGGGGACAGGGTTCCTACGAGCAGTACTTC; v_call: TRBV19; d_call: TRBD1; j_call: TRBJ2-7; clone_size: few; cdr3_length: 14
cdr3_aa: CASSPPIRNTEAFF; cdr3_nt: TGTGCCAGCTCACCACCAATCAGGAACACTGAAGCTTTCTTT; v_call: TRBV18; d_call: -; j_call: TRBJ1-1; clone_size: many; cdr3_length: 14
cdr3_aa: CASRGTSGPSYNEQFF; cdr3_nt: TGTGCCAGTAGGGGGACTAGCGGACCGTCCTACAATGAGCAGTTCTTC; v_call: TRBV19; d_call: TRBD2; j_call: TRBJ2-1; clone_size: -; cdr3_length: 16
cdr3_aa: CASSWGLAGGGGQYF; cdr3_nt: TGTGCCAGCAGCTGGGGACTAGCGGGAGGTGGGGGGCAGTACTTC; v_call: TRBV7-9; d_call: TRBD2; j_call: TRBJ2-7; clone_size: -; cdr3_length: 15
cdr3_aa: CASSLAGAGELFF; cdr3_nt: TGTGCCAGCAGTTTAGCGGGAGCGGGGGAGCTGTTTTTT; v_call: TRBV7-7; d_call: TRBD2; j_call: TRBJ2-2; clone_size: few; cdr3_length: 13
cdr3_aa: CAWSVGNRGKEQYF; cdr3_nt: TGTGCCTGGAGTGTAGGGAACAGGGGTAAGGAGCAGTACTTC; v_call: TRBV30; d_call: TRBD1; j_call: TRBJ2-7; clone_size: -; cdr3_length: 14
cdr3_aa: CASSLVLAGTGELFF; cdr3_nt: TGCGCCAGCAGCTTGGTACTAGCGGGCACCGGGGAGCTGTTTTTT; v_call: TRBV5-1; d_call: TRBD2; j_call: TRBJ2-2; clone_size: -; cdr3_length: 15
cdr3_aa: CASSTGWNGYTF; cdr3_nt: TGTGCCAGTTCAACAGGCTGGAATGGCTACACCTTC; v_call: TRBV19; d_call: -; j_call: TRBJ1-2; clone_size: -; cdr3_length: 12
cdr3_aa: CAWGGGVWDTQYF; cdr3_nt: TGTGCCTGGGGAGGGGGAGTCTGGGATACGCAGTATTTT; v_call: TRBV30; d_call: -; j_call: TRBJ2-3; clone_size: once; cdr3_length: 13
cdr3_aa: CSVARPYTGELFF; cdr3_nt: TGCAGCGTAGCCCGTCCATACACCGGGGAGCTGTTTTTT; v_call: TRBV29-1; d_call: -; j_call: TRBJ2-2; clone_size: many; cdr3_length: 13
cdr3_aa: CASSLNRVDETQYF; cdr3_nt: TGTGCCAGCAGCTTAAACAGGGTGGATGAGACCCAGTACTTC; v_call: TRBV7-7; d_call: -; j_call: TRBJ2-5; clone_size: -; cdr3_length: 14
cdr3_aa: CASSLGASGSGEQFF; cdr3_nt: TGTGCCAGCAGCTTAGGGGCTAGCGGGAGTGGTGAGCAGTTCTTC; v_call: TRBV7-6; d_call: TRBD2; j_call: TRBJ2-1; clone_size: -; cdr3_length: 15
cdr3_aa: CASSLDDRGLLNEKLFF; cdr3_nt: TGTGCCAGCAGCTTAGACGACAGGGGGCTTCTAAATGAAAAACTGTTTTTT; v_call: TRBV7-2; d_call: TRBD1; j_call: TRBJ1-4; clone_size: -; cdr3_length: 17